One and the same sample provided the 14 T cell receptor beta chains below, sequenced in a study of cytomegalovirus exposure and HLA in healthy donors. Use of 60 Vbeta and 13 Jbeta primers characterized the PCR. TCRdb's copy holds only in-frame clones and misses some; the assay was immunoSEQ multiplex PCR. The table has some 190,000 clones, more than 60% seen once. The sequencing sample was made of PBMCs. Receptors originate from a man younger than 35 in good health and CMV-seronegative.

J is TRBJ1-2 and V is TRBV5-1; possibly TRBD1 for D (6 bases). Trimming left V 0 bases short and J 4 bases short, with 13 bases between. The CDR3 sequence is 15 residues long. Germline assignment: CDR1 SGHRS and CDR2 YFSETQ. The CDR3 nucleotides read TGCGCCAGCAGCTTGGGACTAGGGGGGGTCTATGGCTACACCTTC. Translated: CASSLGLGGVYGYTF.

The chain links TRBV27 to TRBJ1-3, with 7 bases identical to TRBD1. The V gene end was trimmed by 2 bases and the J gene end by 7 bases; junction bases not matched to a gene: 8. Germline lookup yields CDR1 MNHEY and CDR2 SMNVEV (reference sequence). CDR3 length: 15 residues. DNA for the CDR3: TGTGCCAGCAGTTTAGTGAGGGGGCCCCCGAACACCATATATTTT. Residues: CASSLVRGPPNTIYF.

The V call is TRBV7-3, the J call TRBJ2-1; the match to TRBD2 covers 9 bases. V lost 2 bases and J lost 6; bases outside the gene matches: 5. Germline V CDR1 and CDR2: SGHTA, FQGTGA. The CDR3 is 15 amino acids. The CDR3 coding sequence is TGTGCCAGCAGCTTACTTGCGGGGGGGAGCAATGAGCAGTTCTTC. Residues: CASSLLAGGSNEQFF.

The table lists this clone with a few counts. This chain uses TRBV7-2 with TRBJ2-5, with 8 bases that match TRBD1. CDR3 length equals 14 residues. V was clipped by 2 bases and J by 2 bases; unmatched bases: 1. Germline CDR1 is SGHTA and CDR2 is FQGNSA. The CDR3 loop reads CASSLNRGQETQYF. CDR3 DNA sequence: TGTGCCAGCAGCTTAAACAGGGGGCAAGAGACCCAGTACTTC.

With respect to this clone: The junction departs from germline at one end; a sequencing error may be responsible. This rearrangement joins TRBV9 to TRBJ1-2; a weak D match, TRBD1 (5 bases). Looked up from germline, CDR1 is SGDLS and CDR2 is YYNGEE. There are 14 residues in the CDR3. The CDR3 nucleotides are TGTGCCAGCAGCGCCCTGGGGGACTACTATGGCTACCCCTTC. Its translation: CASSALGDYYGYPF.

The chain couples TRBV30 to TRBJ2-1; TRBD2 is a possible D gene (6 bases). The CDR3 is 21 residues long. V lost 0 bases, J lost 3 bases, and 30 bases lay in between. In germline, CDR1 is GTSNPN, CDR2 SVGIG (reference sequence). The CDR3 bases are TGTGCCTGGAGTGTATCGATACTCGAGACTAGGGGTGTGTTCGTCTACAATGAGCAGTTCTTC. Protein: CAWSVSILETRGVFVYNEQFF.

This chain uses TRBV9 with TRBJ1-2; perhaps TRBD1 as D (6 bases). The V end was cut by 4 bases, the J end by 1 base, with 20 bases between. Germline V gives CDR1 SGDLS, CDR2 YYNGEE. The CDR3 consists of 17 residues. In DNA form, the CDR3 reads TGTGCCAGCAGCCCAAATCGGGGGGCGTCTTATAACTATGGCTACACCTTC. It translates to CASSPNRGASYNYGYTF.

This clone was recorded only once. This rearrangement joins TRBV30 to TRBJ2-5; the match to TRBD2 covers 7 bases. Germline values: CDR1 GTSNPN, CDR2 SVGIG (reference sequence). There are 15 residues in the CDR3. V was clipped by 3 bases and J by 1 base; unmatched bases: 8. CDR3 sequence: CAWRRWRGTQETQYF. The CDR3 coding sequence is TGTGCCTGGAGGAGATGGCGGGGGACCCAAGAGACCCAGTACTTC.

The chain employs TRBV5-8 and TRBJ2-2; 7 bases line up with TRBD2. CDR1 SGHTS and CDR2 YDEGEE come from the germline V gene. CDR3 length equals 16 residues. V shed 4 bases, J shed 1 base, and the junction held 7 bases outside the gene matches. The CDR3 DNA is TGTGCCAGCAGCCGCAGCGGGATTTTGAACACCGGGGAGCTGTTTTTT. It codes for CASSRSGILNTGELFF.

The chain carries TRBV14 and TRBJ1-2, with a tentative D call TRBD1 (6 bases). V was pared by 3 bases and J by 4 bases, with 15 bases between. The CDR3 runs 15 residues. Germline V gene lookup returns CDR1 SGHDN and CDR2 FVKESK. CDR3 in amino acids: CASSHLTGSLYGYTF. Here the CDR3 DNA reads TGTGCCAGCAGCCACCTGACAGGATCACTCTATGGCTACACCTTC.

The sample holds one count of this clone. This rearrangement joins TRBV7-6 to TRBJ2-7, with 9 bases identical to TRBD2. The CDR3 contains 14 residues. Germline-derived CDR1 and CDR2 are SGHVS and FNYEAQ. Trimming at V came to 5 bases and at J to 2 bases, leaving 4 bases not matched to a gene. CDR3 nucleotides: TGTGCCAGCAGCGCGGGGGGGCACCCCTACGAGCAGTACTTC. Encoded protein: CASSAGGHPYEQYF.

V gene TRBV6-1 combines with J gene TRBJ2-3, with no clear D. Per germline, CDR1 MNHNS and CDR2 SASEGT. The CDR3 totals 14 residues. The germline V and J ends were trimmed by 1 base and 2 bases, with 7 bases remaining between them. CDR3 DNA sequence: TGTGCCAGCAGTGAAGGGCTGCTCACAGATACGCAGTATTTT. Encoded protein: CASSEGLLTDTQYF.

This clone has only a few counts. The chain links TRBV5-1 to TRBJ1-4; D is perhaps TRBD1 (5 bases). Trimming stripped 1 base from V and 4 bases from J, with 17 bases between. The germline V gene has CDR1 SGHRS and CDR2 YFSETQ. This CDR3 comprises 17 residues. Here the CDR3 reads CASSLPIQGQGNEKLFF. The CDR3 coding sequence is TGCGCCAGCAGCTTGCCTATCCAGGGCCAGGGTAATGAAAAACTGTTTTTT.

This clone has just a few counts. V is TRBV19 and J is TRBJ1-2; 8 positions agree with TRBD1. This CDR3 spans 18 amino acids. Per the germline V gene, CDR1 is LNHDA and CDR2 is SQIVND (reference sequence). V shed 6 bases and J 1 base; nucleotides not matched to a gene: 16. The CDR3, as DNA: TGTGCCAGTAGCGCCCAAGGACAGGGATTCATACTTAACTATGGCTACACCTTC. Translated, it gives CASSAQGQGFILNYGYTF.